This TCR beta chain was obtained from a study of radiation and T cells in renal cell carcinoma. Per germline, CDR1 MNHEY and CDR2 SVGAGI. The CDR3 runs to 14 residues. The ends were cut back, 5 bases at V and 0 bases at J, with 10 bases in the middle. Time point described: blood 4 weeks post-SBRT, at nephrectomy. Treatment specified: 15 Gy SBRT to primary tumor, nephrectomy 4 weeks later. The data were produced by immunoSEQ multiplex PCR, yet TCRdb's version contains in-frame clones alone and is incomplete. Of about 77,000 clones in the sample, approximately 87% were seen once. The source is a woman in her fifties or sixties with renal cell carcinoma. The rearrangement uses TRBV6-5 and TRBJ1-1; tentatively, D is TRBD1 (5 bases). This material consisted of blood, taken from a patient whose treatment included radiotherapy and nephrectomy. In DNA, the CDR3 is TGTGCCAGCAGTAGGGGACCTTTGAACACTGAAGCTTTCTTT. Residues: CASSRGPLNTEAFF.